This T cell receptor beta chain was documented in a study of vaccination and CD4 T cells after COVID-19. Regarding the study as a whole: Convalescent patients displayed a median 86.3% of reactive clones emerging only post-vaccination.

A word on this clonotype: The antigen is not known.

From germline, CDR1 is SGHAT and CDR2 FQNNGV. V was shortened by 1 base and J by 2 bases, with 10 bases between the two germline ends. The CDR3 covers 15 residues. With the Oncomine TCR Beta short-read assay, DNA from cultured CD4+ T cells was sequenced. TCRdb re-called the PCR reads with MiXCR, one entry per CDR3 protein. The sample comprises around 17,000 distinct CDR3 sequences, more than 45% of which are singletons, and 4.9% rests with the top ten. Noted treatment: 10-day PBMC culture with coronavirus spike peptide pools or control peptides (ViraFEST assay). This TCR was recovered from a human donor who had recovered from COVID-19. The chain couples TRBV11-2 to TRBJ2-3; D might be TRBD2 (6 bases). The sample consisted of CD4+ T cells from blood, cultured in vitro, taken before SARS-CoV-2 vaccination. The CDR3 bases are TGTGCCAGCAGCTTAGCTGCGGGGCCCACAGATACGCAGTATTTT. Residues: CASSLAAGPTDTQYF.